The 10 T cell receptor beta chains in this list originate from one sample, sequenced in a study of T-cell memory formation after mild COVID-19. TCRdb recomputed calls from the 5' RACE reads with MiXCR, one row per CDR3 protein. The sample has a few hundred thousand distinct CDR3 sequences; roughly 15% are singletons. Sequencing used PBMCs or a T cell subset sorted from them (not recorded which). These TCRs come from a man aged 18-30 years who had mild COVID-19 (a few samples of this study predate the infection). Cell type and time point are not known.

This clonotype has a count of ten or more. The V and J genes are TRBV5-1 and TRBJ2-5, with D perhaps matching TRBD1 (6 bases). This CDR3 is 15 amino acids long. From germline, CDR1 is SGHRS and CDR2 YFSETQ. With 1 base removed from V and 3 bases from J, the gap between germline ends came to 13 bases. In DNA, the CDR3 is TGCGCCAGCAGCTTGTCTTACAGGGTTGAAGAGACCCAGTACTTC. It encodes CASSLSYRVEETQYF.

There are a few counts of this clonotype. This chain joins TRBV5-1 and TRBJ2-2; TRBD1 matches 8 bases. The CDR3 contains 13 residues. The V gene's germline CDR1 is SGHRS and CDR2 YFSETQ. The ends lost 3 bases at V and 5 bases at J; junction bases unmatched: 0. The CDR3 protein is CASSWTGTGELFF. In DNA, the CDR3 is TGCGCCAGCAGCTGGACAGGGACCGGGGAGCTGTTTTTT.

This clonotype was detected only a few times. In DNA form, the CDR3 reads TGTGCCAGCAGTGCAGGGGGACGGAGGACAGATACGCAGTATTTT. Amino acid sequence: CASSAGGRRTDTQYF. This chain uses TRBV12-3 or TRBV12-4 with TRBJ2-3; 7 bases agree with TRBD1. V lost 5 bases, J lost 3 bases, and 8 bases stayed unmatched. The length of the CDR3 is 15 residues.

This clonotype was picked up many times. This chain links TRBV6-5 with TRBJ1-1, with 9 bases fitting TRBD1. Germline trimming cut 2 bases from V and 13 bases from J; bases unmatched to any gene: 8. The CDR3 runs 13 residues. Germline-derived CDR1 and CDR2 are MNHEY and SVGAGI. DNA of the CDR3: TGTGCCAGCAGTTACGGAGGACAGGGGAAATTTTTCTTT. As protein: CASSYGGQGKFFF.

V gene TRBV7-8 combines with J gene TRBJ1-1; 7 nucleotides agree with TRBD1. This CDR3 is 14 amino acids long. With 1 base clipped from V and 3 bases from J, the junction kept 2 bases outside the gene matches. Germline V gives CDR1 SGHVS, CDR2 FQNEAQ. The CDR3 loop is CASSLVTGDTEAFF. The CDR3 DNA is TGTGCCAGCAGCTTAGTTACAGGGGACACTGAAGCTTTCTTT.

This clonotype was seen only a few times. The chain employs TRBV5-6 and TRBJ2-4; possibly TRBD1 for D (5 bases). The V end was cut by 1 base, the J end by 9 bases, with 11 bases between. CDR3 size: 13 residues. Germline V gene sequence: CDR1 SGHDT, CDR2 YYEEEE. As DNA, the CDR3 is TGTGCCAGCAGCTTGTATGACAGATCCATTCAGTACTTC. Its protein is CASSLYDRSIQYF.

This clonotype was recorded a few times. The chain uses TRBV7-2 and TRBJ2-7; 7 positions match TRBD1. CDR1 is SGHTA, CDR2 FQGNSA, per germline. There are 16 residues in the CDR3. The ends lost 0 bases at V and 0 bases at J; junction bases unmatched: 5. The CDR3 DNA is TGTGCCAGCAGCTTAGCGTACGGGACAGCCTCCTACGAGCAGTACTTC. Translated: CASSLAYGTASYEQYF.

In nucleotides, the CDR3 is TGTGCCAGCTCACCAACCGGGACAGGAGTATATAGCAATCAGCCCCAGCATTTT. It translates to CASSPTGTGVYSNQPQHF. The chain couples TRBV18 to TRBJ1-5; 8 bases are a match to TRBD1. CDR3 length: 18 amino acids. Germline V gene data show CDR1 as KGHSH and CDR2 as LQKENI. J lost 0 bases, V lost 2 bases, and 9 bases had no gene match.

Only a few counts were recorded for this clonotype. The V gene is TRBV4-3, the J gene TRBJ1-6; no firm D call. This CDR3 is built from 16 residues. V shed 1 base and J shed 6 bases, with 13 bases lying between them. Germline V gene data show CDR1 as LGHNA and CDR2 as YSLEER. The chain's CDR3 is CASSQVGMGSNSPLHF. CDR3 DNA: TGCGCCAGCAGCCAAGTGGGGATGGGGAGTAATTCACCCCTCCACTTT.

This chain connects TRBV6-5 to TRBJ2-7; D may be TRBD1 (6 bases). The CDR3 contains 14 residues. The germline gives CDR1 MNHEY, CDR2 SVGAGI. The V end lost 7 bases, the J end lost 0 bases, and 13 bases lay between the germline ends. CDR3 DNA sequence: TGTGCCAGCAAAAAGACAGGAAGCTCCTACGAGCAGTACTTC. It is translated as CASKKTGSSYEQYF.